This entry describes one T cell receptor beta chain. Its antigen is not identified. Multiple sclerosis controls were treatment-naive patients with stable or active relapsing-remitting disease. This specimen belongs to a study of CD8 T cells in Susac syndrome. Whole-study findings and limits: An acknowledgment was made by the study that its TCR sequencing and HLA analysis involved relatively few individuals.

V lost 4 bases to trimming and J lost 8 bases, with 14 bases between them. CDR1 SQVTM and CDR2 ANQGSEA come from the germline V gene. The CDR3 sequence is 13 residues long. Random hexamers were used to reverse transcribe about 0.5 to 1 ug of RNA. Amplification of TCR beta CDR3 used immunoSEQ multiplex PCR across 54 Vbeta and 13 Jbeta. From the immunoSEQ multiplex PCR reads, TCRdb called clonotypes with MiXCR, one entry per CDR3 protein. The table records 230,000 or so distinct CDR3 sequences, roughly 96% of them present only once. The chain couples TRBV29-1 to TRBJ1-4; maybe TRBD1 (5 bases). The sample consisted of CD4+ T cells from PBMCs. This clonotype was obtained from a human donor with multiple sclerosis. The CDR3 DNA reads TGCAGCGTTGTAGCGTGGGGGAAGGAAAAACTGTTTTTT. Protein: CSVVAWGKEKLFF.